Reported below is one T cell receptor (beta chain). J gave up 5 bases and V 1 base, and 15 bases lay outside the gene matches. The CDR3 is 19 residues long. Germline CDR1 is SGHDT and CDR2 is YYEEEE. This record belongs to a study of blood T cell repertoires in COVID-19. TCRdb keeps only in-frame clones here, not all; method: immunoSEQ multiplex PCR. The repertoire holds 170,000 or so clones, with 88% as singletons. What was sequenced was PBMCs or T cells enriched from blood (not recorded which). This receptor was identified in a woman between 18 and 29 years old who had recovered from COVID-19. The J gene is TRBJ1-6, the V gene TRBV5-6; 7 bases match TRBD1. CDR3 bases: TGTGCCAGCAGCTTGAATCATCTCAGGGGGATTCTAGATAATTCACCCCTCCACTTT. Residues: CASSLNHLRGILDNSPLHF. The whole variable domain, filled in from reference TRBV5-6 and TRBJ1-6, reads DAGVTQSPTHLIKTRGQQVTLRCSPKSGHDTVSWYQQALGQGPQFIFQYYEEEERQRGNFPDRFSGHQFPNYSSELNVNALLLGDSALYLCASSLNHLRGILDNSPLHFGNGTRLTVT.